A selection of T cell receptor beta chains follows, all from one sample in a study of blood T cell repertoires in COVID-19. Measured with immunoSEQ multiplex PCR; TCRdb has only the in-frame clones, and not every one. The repertoire includes over 90,000 clones, roughly nine tenths of them detected once, and under 3.5% sits in the top ten. The sequenced material came from peripheral blood. Source of these receptors: a woman in her sixties or seventies with acute or convalescent COVID-19. CDR3s include the opening cysteine and the closing phenylalanine or tryptophan. D genes are given only for firm matches. A clone size is listed for some rows: how often the clone was seen (once, few, many), or a class if it is expanded.

size: .; J: TRBJ2-2; V: TRBV12-3/TRBV12-4; D: .; CDR3: CASRPTGPGELFF; DNA: TGTGCCAGCAGGCCGACGGGTCCCGGGGAGCTGTTTTTT
size: .; J: TRBJ2-3; V: TRBV28; D: TRBD2; CDR3: CASSFGLAGVDTQYF; DNA: TGTGCCAGCAGTTTTGGACTAGCGGGAGTAGATACGCAGTATTTT
size: .; J: TRBJ1-1; V: TRBV9; D: .; CDR3: CASSARTPNTEAFF; DNA: TGTGCCAGCAGCGCACGGACACCGAACACTGAAGCTTTCTTT
size: few; J: TRBJ1-1; V: TRBV12-3/TRBV12-4; D: TRBD1; CDR3: CASNRGRNTEAFF; DNA: TGTGCCAGCAACAGGGGGCGGAACACTGAAGCTTTCTTT
size: .; J: TRBJ2-7; V: TRBV9; D: TRBD2; CDR3: CASSVASGLSYEQYF; DNA: TGTGCCAGCAGCGTAGCTAGCGGGCTATCCTACGAGCAGTACTTC
size: .; J: TRBJ1-2; V: TRBV2; D: TRBD1; CDR3: CASSVPQGAENYGYTF; DNA: TGTGCCAGCAGTGTCCCACAGGGGGCCGAGAACTATGGCTACACCTTC
size: .; J: TRBJ2-5; V: TRBV5-1; D: TRBD1; CDR3: CASSKSQGVETQYF; DNA: TGCGCCAGCAGCAAAAGCCAGGGGGTCGAGACCCAGTACTTC
size: .; J: TRBJ2-6; V: TRBV4-1; D: .; CDR3: CASSQDWGVSGANVLTF; DNA: TGCGCCAGCAGCCAAGATTGGGGGGTCTCTGGGGCCAACGTCCTGACTTTC
size: .; J: TRBJ2-1; V: TRBV6-1; D: .; CDR3: CASSEIFNEQFF; DNA: TGTGCCAGCAGTGAAATCTTCAATGAGCAGTTCTTC
size: .; J: TRBJ2-2; V: TRBV11-3; D: .; CDR3: CASSPRGGGAGELFF; DNA: TGTGCCAGCAGCCCAAGAGGTGGCGGGGCCGGGGAGCTGTTTTTT
size: .; J: TRBJ1-1; V: TRBV10-2; D: .; CDR3: CASRDRNTEAFF; DNA: TGCGCCAGCAGAGACAGGAACACTGAAGCTTTCTTT
size: .; J: TRBJ2-1; V: TRBV2; D: .; CDR3: CASSFHNEQFF; DNA: TGTGCCAGCTCATTCCATAATGAGCAGTTCTTC
size: .; J: TRBJ1-3; V: TRBV28; D: .; CDR3: CASSERGGGNTIYF; DNA: TGTGCCAGCAGCGAGCGGGGAGGGGGAAACACCATATATTTT
size: .; J: TRBJ1-5; V: TRBV6-1; D: .; CDR3: CASSENGFGNQPQHF; DNA: TGTGCCAGCAGTGAAAACGGTTTTGGCAATCAGCCCCAGCATTTT
size: .; J: TRBJ1-6; V: TRBV5-5; D: .; CDR3: CASSLGRRSSYNSPLHF; DNA: TGTGCCAGCAGCTTGGGTCGCCGGAGCTCCTATAATTCACCCCTCCACTTT
size: .; J: TRBJ1-5; V: TRBV30; D: .; CDR3: CACDGGGNQPQHF; DNA: TGTGCCTGCGACGGTGGAGGCAATCAGCCCCAGCATTTT
size: .; J: TRBJ2-1; V: TRBV4-1; D: TRBD2; CDR3: CASSLFWTSSYNEQFF; DNA: TGCGCCAGCAGCCTTTTCTGGACTAGCTCCTACAATGAGCAGTTCTTC
size: .; J: TRBJ1-1; V: TRBV2; D: TRBD1; CDR3: CASIRDRNTEAFF; DNA: TGTGCCAGCATCCGGGACAGAAACACTGAAGCTTTCTTT
size: .; J: TRBJ1-4; V: TRBV5-5; D: .; CDR3: CASSKSITGTNEKLFF; DNA: TGTGCCAGCAGCAAATCCATTACAGGGACTAATGAAAAACTGTTTTTT
size: .; J: TRBJ1-6; V: TRBV28; D: TRBD1; CDR3: CASSPGGWGNSPLHF; DNA: TGTGCCAGCAGTCCAGGGGGCTGGGGTAATTCACCCCTCCACTTT
size: .; J: TRBJ2-7; V: TRBV7-8; D: TRBD1; CDR3: CASSLKGAHYEQYF; DNA: TGTGCCAGCAGCTTAAAGGGGGCTCACTACGAGCAGTACTTC
size: .; J: TRBJ2-5; V: TRBV20-1; D: .; CDR3: CSASGWQQETQYF; DNA: TGCAGTGCTAGTGGCTGGCAGCAAGAGACCCAGTACTTC
size: .; J: TRBJ2-5; V: TRBV2; D: TRBD2; CDR3: CASTRTSGGALETQYF; DNA: TGTGCCAGCACCCGGACTAGCGGGGGGGCGTTGGAGACCCAGTACTTC
size: .; J: TRBJ1-1; V: TRBV18; D: .; CDR3: CASSPLDRNTEAFF; DNA: TGTGCCAGCTCACCGCTGGACAGGAACACTGAAGCTTTCTTT
size: .; J: TRBJ2-5; V: TRBV4-1; D: .; CDR3: CASSLSPSPETQYF; DNA: TGCGCCAGCAGCCTCTCCCCGAGCCCAGAGACCCAGTACTTC
size: .; J: TRBJ2-1; V: TRBV5-4; D: .; CDR3: CASSLGGSTYNEQFF; DNA: TGTGCCAGCAGCTTGGGTGGGAGTACCTACAATGAGCAGTTCTTC
size: .; J: TRBJ1-1; V: TRBV29-1; D: .; CDR3: CSVETLGAEAFF; DNA: TGCAGCGTCGAAACCCTGGGCGCTGAAGCTTTCTTT
size: .; J: TRBJ1-2; V: TRBV18; D: TRBD1; CDR3: CASSPQGADGYTF; DNA: TGTGCCAGCTCACCACAGGGGGCGGACGGCTACACCTTC
size: .; J: TRBJ2-2; V: TRBV10-3; D: .; CDR3: CAISGVHDDFIRMNTGELFF; DNA: TGTGCCATCAGTGGGGTACACGACGACTTTATAAGGATGAACACCGGGGAGCTGTTTTTT
size: .; J: TRBJ1-5; V: TRBV10-3; D: .; CDR3: CAISDWRVTQPQHF; DNA: TGTGCCATCAGTGATTGGAGGGTCACTCAGCCCCAGCATTTT
size: .; J: TRBJ2-2; V: TRBV7-7; D: .; CDR3: CASSLARDTGELFF; DNA: TGTGCTAGCAGCTTGGCCAGGGATACCGGGGAGCTGTTTTTT
size: .; J: TRBJ2-7; V: TRBV2; D: .; CDR3: CASSEEDRSVYYEQYF; DNA: TGTGCCAGCAGTGAAGAGGACAGATCCGTATACTACGAGCAGTACTTC
size: .; J: TRBJ2-7; V: TRBV6-5; D: .; CDR3: CASTLRGAYEQYF; DNA: TGTGCCAGCACCCTCAGGGGTGCCTACGAGCAGTACTTC
size: few; J: TRBJ1-4; V: TRBV2; D: TRBD1; CDR3: CASSPGTGWGEKLFF; DNA: TGTGCCAGCAGTCCCGGGACAGGGTGGGGTGAAAAACTGTTTTTT
size: .; J: TRBJ2-1; V: TRBV12-5; D: TRBD2; CDR3: CASAKGLAGLDEQFF; DNA: TGTGCTAGTGCCAAGGGACTAGCGGGATTGGATGAGCAGTTCTTC
size: .; J: TRBJ1-2; V: TRBV6-6; D: TRBD1; CDR3: CASRLTGGADGYTF; DNA: TGTGCCAGCAGGCTAACAGGGGGCGCGGATGGCTACACCTTC
size: .; J: TRBJ2-2; V: TRBV25-1; D: .; CDR3: CASSQTKGSYTGELFF; DNA: TGTGCCAGCAGTCAGACTAAGGGTTCGTACACCGGGGAGCTGTTTTTT
size: .; J: TRBJ2-3; V: TRBV6-4; D: TRBD2; CDR3: CASSDSSGGTDTQYF; DNA: TGTGCCAGCAGTGACTCTAGCGGGGGCACAGATACGCAGTATTTT
size: .; J: TRBJ2-3; V: TRBV6-4; D: TRBD1; CDR3: CASSEGQGADTQYF; DNA: TGTGCCAGCAGTGAGGGACAGGGGGCAGATACGCAGTATTTT
size: .; J: TRBJ1-1; V: TRBV11-1; D: .; CDR3: CASSLGLNTEAFF; DNA: TGTGCCAGCAGCTTAGGTCTAAACACTGAAGCTTTCTTT
size: once; J: TRBJ1-4; V: TRBV5-1; D: .; CDR3: CASSTDSNLKLFF; DNA: TGCGCCAGCAGCACCGACAGCAATTTGAAACTGTTTTTT
size: .; J: TRBJ1-6; V: TRBV5-1; D: TRBD1; CDR3: CASSLEGAHNSPLHF; DNA: TGCGCCAGCAGCTTGGAGGGGGCCCACAATTCACCCCTCCACTTT
size: .; J: TRBJ1-5; V: TRBV12-3/TRBV12-4; D: .; CDR3: CASTPGQNQPQHF; DNA: TGTGCCAGCACCCCTGGACAGAATCAGCCCCAGCATTTT
size: .; J: TRBJ1-2; V: TRBV2; D: .; CDR3: CASSESDPRDGGYTF; DNA: TGTGCCAGCAGTGAATCCGACCCGAGGGATGGTGGCTACACCTTC
size: .; J: TRBJ1-2; V: TRBV2; D: TRBD1; CDR3: CASSRRQGTNANYGYTF; DNA: TGTGCCAGCAGTAGGCGACAGGGGACTAACGCTAACTATGGCTACACCTTC
size: .; J: TRBJ2-1; V: TRBV19; D: .; CDR3: CASSGLAGPSYNEQFF; DNA: TGTGCCAGTAGTGGGCTAGCTGGGCCCTCCTACAATGAGCAGTTCTTC
size: .; J: TRBJ1-1; V: TRBV10-1; D: .; CDR3: CASKKAPSGTEAFF; DNA: TGCGCCAGCAAAAAGGCCCCCTCGGGCACTGAAGCTTTCTTT
size: .; J: TRBJ1-2; V: TRBV25-1; D: TRBD1; CDR3: CASSDPTGGVYGYTF; DNA: TGTGCCAGCAGTGACCCGACAGGGGGCGTCTATGGCTACACCTTC
size: .; J: TRBJ2-2; V: TRBV5-5; D: TRBD1; CDR3: CASSSTGGATGELFF; DNA: TGTGCCAGCAGCTCGACAGGGGGCGCGACCGGGGAGCTGTTTTTT
size: .; J: TRBJ1-3; V: TRBV19; D: .; CDR3: CASSIPPSAGLGGNTIYF; DNA: TGTGCCAGTAGTATCCCCCCTTCGGCTGGGCTTGGAGGAAACACCATATATTTT
size: .; J: TRBJ2-7; V: TRBV12-5; D: TRBD2; CDR3: CASGLDGGRETYF; DNA: TGTGCTAGTGGTTTGGACGGTGGGCGGGAGACATACTTC
size: .; J: TRBJ1-6; V: TRBV6-5; D: TRBD1; CDR3: CASSSSGQGYSPLHF; DNA: TGTGCCAGCAGTTCCTCCGGACAGGGGTATTCACCCCTCCACTTT
size: .; J: TRBJ2-7; V: TRBV28; D: .; CDR3: CASSIRGLSYEQYF; DNA: TGTGCCAGCAGTATCAGGGGTCTGTCCTACGAGCAGTACTTC
size: .; J: TRBJ1-2; V: TRBV5-4; D: .; CDR3: CASSLVQGQNYGYTF; DNA: TGTGCCAGCAGCTTGGTTCAGGGGCAGAACTATGGCTACACCTTC
size: .; J: TRBJ1-6; V: TRBV10-3; D: .; CDR3: CAIQRQDGSPLHF; DNA: TGTGCCATCCAGCGACAGGATGGTTCACCCCTCCACTTT
size: few; J: TRBJ1-5; V: TRBV6-5; D: TRBD1; CDR3: CASSPGGTSNQPQHF; DNA: TGTGCCAGCAGTCCAGGGGGCACTAGCAATCAGCCCCAGCATTTT